This TCR beta chain was observed in a study of PD-1 blockade in classical Hodgkin lymphoma. The sample's time point: newly diagnosed, previously untreated cHL patient sample. This CDR3 is built from 17 residues. The germline V gene encodes CDR1 SGHDN and CDR2 FVKESK. V lost 1 base and J lost 2, with 16 bases in between. Clones were sequenced by immunoSEQ multiplex PCR, and TCRdb holds only the in-frame ones, with some missing. The sample holds 45,000 or so clones, approximately 91% seen once. The rearrangement joins TRBV14 to TRBJ2-3; D is possibly TRBD2 (6 bases). The sequenced sample was peripheral blood mononuclear cells (PBMCs). The clonotype comes from a human donor with classical Hodgkin lymphoma. The CDR3, as DNA: TGTGCCAGCAGCCAAGGGCCCCAGGAGGGGATCACAGATACGCAGTATTTT. Its protein is CASSQGPQEGITDTQYF.